A selection of T cell receptor beta chains follows, all from one sample in a study of blood T cell repertoires in COVID-19. Profiling relied on immunoSEQ multiplex PCR, and the TCRdb table lists in-frame clones only, not all of them. The repertoire holds some 70,000 clones, with around 83% as singletons. Sequenced input: peripheral blood. These receptors all come from an elderly man with acute or convalescent COVID-19. Both conserved end residues are part of each CDR3. Each record gives: V gene, D gene, CDR3 protein. D genes are given only for firm matches.

V: TRBV24-1; D: NA; CDR3: CATSDQTVGSFDGYTF
V: TRBV5-1; D: NA; CDR3: CALSDTEAFF
V: TRBV2; D: TRBD1; CDR3: CASSGGGGLGNQPQHF
V: TRBV19; D: TRBD1; CDR3: CASSVTGVGTEAFF
V: TRBV28; D: NA; CDR3: CASTGPLANTGELFF
V: TRBV10-2; D: NA; CDR3: CASTRGGGAYEQYF
V: TRBV28; D: TRBD2; CDR3: CASSQSRRGGDTQYF
V: TRBV14; D: NA; CDR3: CASSQGGYGYTF
V: TRBV11-2; D: TRBD2; CDR3: CASSSGLAGLADTQYF
V: TRBV6-2/TRBV6-3; D: NA; CDR3: CASSYTPSEMNTEAFF
V: TRBV7-9; D: TRBD1; CDR3: CASSGRTGGTNEKLFF
V: TRBV28; D: TRBD1; CDR3: CASSSRDRGKGPQHF
V: TRBV19; D: NA; CDR3: CASSFLPATTPYNEQFF
V: TRBV5-1; D: TRBD2; CDR3: CASSLGLAGASIYNEQFF
V: TRBV19; D: NA; CDR3: CASRLTSSNQPQHF
V: TRBV7-2; D: TRBD2; CDR3: CASSLWTSGVYEQYF
V: TRBV19; D: NA; CDR3: CASVDRPNYGYTF
V: TRBV6-5; D: NA; CDR3: CASIRSVGELLFF
V: TRBV7-3; D: TRBD2; CDR3: CASSSASSGVSTDTQYF
V: TRBV18; D: NA; CDR3: CASSSRRSSDTQYF
V: TRBV7-2; D: NA; CDR3: CASSHGSQTGELFF
V: TRBV12-3/TRBV12-4; D: TRBD1; CDR3: CASSSGQGNPFF
V: TRBV21-1; D: NA; CDR3: CASTQREREARETQYF
V: TRBV18; D: TRBD1; CDR3: CASSTSTGDGYTF
V: TRBV30; D: NA; CDR3: CAWSQTQGRGLRGPQHF
V: TRBV5-1; D: TRBD1; CDR3: CASSFGQGGGGEYF
V: TRBV29-1; D: TRBD1; CDR3: CSVEGIPGTGVHIQYF
V: TRBV11-2; D: TRBD1; CDR3: CASSLGTGRVWDTEAFF
V: TRBV18; D: NA; CDR3: CASSLRVQFTDTQYF
V: TRBV6-1; D: TRBD1; CDR3: CASSEEWTGTSPLHF
V: TRBV9; D: NA; CDR3: CASSAPSGILSTDTQYF
V: TRBV4-3; D: TRBD1; CDR3: CASRQGDGYTF
V: TRBV18; D: NA; CDR3: CASSTTRSGQNTEAFF
V: TRBV11-2; D: TRBD2; CDR3: CASSLAGGSYNEQFF
V: TRBV30; D: NA; CDR3: CAWTSGYETQYF
V: TRBV30; D: TRBD1; CDR3: CAWSKKDRYNEQFF
V: TRBV28; D: TRBD2; CDR3: CASRERDGVIRETQYF
V: TRBV15; D: TRBD1; CDR3: CATSKDRGWETQYF
V: TRBV12-3/TRBV12-4; D: NA; CDR3: CASRGGGNQPQHF
V: TRBV28; D: NA; CDR3: CASTRGQSSNQPQHF
V: TRBV5-8; D: NA; CDR3: CASSLAQLDADEQYF
V: TRBV5-8; D: NA; CDR3: CASSLLSFGSVNEQYF
V: TRBV10-2; D: NA; CDR3: CASSDGANYGYTF
V: TRBV24-1; D: TRBD2; CDR3: CATSEYSGSSYNEQFF
V: TRBV3-1/TRBV3-2; D: NA; CDR3: CASSQDRGGPPEAFF
V: TRBV9; D: NA; CDR3: CASSVVVVRDRNNQPQHF
V: TRBV19; D: NA; CDR3: CASSIFPSRATRYGYTF
V: TRBV5-1; D: NA; CDR3: CASSLGTSHSNQPQHF
V: TRBV7-6; D: TRBD1; CDR3: CASSLGSTGVNTGELFF
V: TRBV18; D: NA; CDR3: CASSPNGPGSPGANVLTF
V: TRBV5-5; D: TRBD1; CDR3: CASNPSGTGSYEQYF
V: TRBV7-3; D: NA; CDR3: CASSLSGELSYEQYF
V: TRBV5-4; D: TRBD1; CDR3: CASSSGTGYYGYTF
V: TRBV7-3; D: NA; CDR3: CASSSSNTGELFF
V: TRBV29-1; D: NA; CDR3: CSVDPQGRLQFF
V: TRBV5-1; D: NA; CDR3: CASSLGTDQETQYF
V: TRBV6-6; D: NA; CDR3: CASSYRDYGYTF
V: TRBV27; D: TRBD1; CDR3: CASTQGQGGTEAFF
V: TRBV12-3/TRBV12-4; D: NA; CDR3: CASRLGHEQYF